This is a list of T cell receptor beta chains from one sample in a study of blood T cell repertoires in COVID-19. Method: immunoSEQ multiplex PCR; TCRdb's copy keeps in-frame clones and lacks some. The top ten clones hold over 3% of a sample with around 250,000 clones, 88% of them seen once. Sample: PBMCs or T cells enriched from blood (not recorded which). These receptors came from a woman aged 40-49 years who had been exposed to COVID-19. The CDR3 runs from the conserved cysteine through the conserved F or W. A D gene is named only where the DNA matches it firmly. Clone size is given for some rows only: seen once, a few or many times, or a class if the clone is expanded.

D,size,V,J,DNA,CDR3
TRBD2,-,TRBV27,TRBJ2-5,TGTGCCAGCAGTCCTCTAGCGGGAGGGGGAGAGACCCAGTACTTC,CASSPLAGGGETQYF
-,-,TRBV6-2/TRBV6-3,TRBJ1-5,TGTGCCAGCAGTGCGGATTGGCAGTACGATCAGCCCCAGCATTTT,CASSADWQYDQPQHF
-,-,TRBV2,TRBJ2-7,TGTGCCAGCAGTGAACAGGGTACCTCCTACGAGCAGTACTTC,CASSEQGTSYEQYF
TRBD1,-,TRBV6-2/TRBV6-3,TRBJ1-2,TGTGCCAGCAGTTACCCCCAGGGGGCTGATTCGGGCTACACCTTC,CASSYPQGADSGYTF
TRBD1,-,TRBV4-1,TRBJ1-4,TGCGCCAGCAGCCCCCCGACCGGGACAGGGTCTGAAAAACTGTTTTTT,CASSPPTGTGSEKLFF
TRBD2,-,TRBV5-5,TRBJ2-7,TGTGCCAGCAGTGGCGGGGGAAATTACGAGCAGTACTTC,CASSGGGNYEQYF
TRBD2,-,TRBV11-2,TRBJ2-7,TGTGCCAGCAGCTTAGAGCCGGGGACTAACTACGAGCAGTACTTC,CASSLEPGTNYEQYF
-,-,TRBV9,TRBJ1-1,TGTGCCAGCAGCGTAGATATGAACACTGAAGCTTTCTTT,CASSVDMNTEAFF
-,-,TRBV9,TRBJ1-2,TGTGCCAGCAGCCCCCTCGCAGGGTATGGCTACACCTTC,CASSPLAGYGYTF
-,-,TRBV7-9,TRBJ1-2,TGTGCCAGCAGCCCCGACGGGAGGGACTATGGCTACACCTTC,CASSPDGRDYGYTF
-,-,TRBV9,TRBJ1-2,TGTGCCAGCAGCGCCGAGGACAGATGGAATGGCTACACCTTC,CASSAEDRWNGYTF
-,-,TRBV10-3,TRBJ1-5,TGTGCCATCAGTGCGCCCGGGAATCAGCCCCAGCATTTT,CAISAPGNQPQHF
-,-,TRBV29-1,TRBJ2-2,TGCAGCGTACCAGACTCGGGGAGGGAGCTGTTTTTT,CSVPDSGRELFF
-,-,TRBV25-1,TRBJ1-1,TGTGCCAGCAGGGGGAGTGAATCGGGGGGAAACACTGAAGCTTTCTTT,CASRGSESGGNTEAFF
-,-,TRBV5-1,TRBJ2-5,TGTGCCAGCAGCTCGAGGTGGGAGTTAGAGACCCAGTACTTC,CASSSRWELETQYF
-,-,TRBV7-6,TRBJ2-5,TGTGCCAGCAGCTCCTTCAACAGGGTACGCCAAGAGACCCAGTACTTC,CASSSFNRVRQETQYF
TRBD2,-,TRBV7-2,TRBJ2-3,TGTGCCAGCAGCCGGACTAGCGGGATGACAGATACGCAGTATTTT,CASSRTSGMTDTQYF
TRBD1,-,TRBV10-3,TRBJ1-2,TGTGCCATCAGTGAGTCCCTTAGACAGGGAGGAGATGGCTACACCTTC,CAISESLRQGGDGYTF
-,-,TRBV7-2,TRBJ2-1,TGTGCCAGCAGCCGACCGGGTGATGAGCAGTTCTTC,CASSRPGDEQFF
-,-,TRBV15,TRBJ1-3,TGTGCCACCAGCAGGGGCCTCTCTGGAAACACCATATATTTT,CATSRGLSGNTIYF
TRBD2,-,TRBV28,TRBJ2-1,TGTGCCAGCAGTTATGCGGGGCTAGCGGGAGATGGGAACAATGAGCAGTTCTTC,CASSYAGLAGDGNNEQFF
TRBD1,-,TRBV14,TRBJ2-1,TGTGCCAGCAGCCATTTCAGGGGGCGTTTTAATGAGCAGTTCTTC,CASSHFRGRFNEQFF
-,-,TRBV28,TRBJ1-2,TGTGCCAGCAGTGGTTCGCACCCCGAGTATGGCTACACCTTC,CASSGSHPEYGYTF
-,once,TRBV19,TRBJ1-6,TGTGCCAGTAGAGTACAGGGTATGTCGTCCTATAATTCACCCCTCCACTTT,CASRVQGMSSYNSPLHF
-,-,TRBV11-3,TRBJ2-5,TGTGCCAGCAGCTTTACAAGAGGGCAGGAGACCCAGTACTTC,CASSFTRGQETQYF
-,-,TRBV25-1,TRBJ2-7,TGTGCCAGCAGCGACTCCCGGGGGTACTCCTACGAGCAGTACTTC,CASSDSRGYSYEQYF